These T cell receptor beta chains were read from a single sample in a study of beta chain features in type 1 diabetes. Profiled with immunoSEQ multiplex PCR; TCRdb holds only in-frame clones, not every one. The repertoire consists of about 130,000 clones, with nearly 9.5% occurring once and the leading ten covering 0.6% to 0.85%. Specimen: central memory CD4+ T cells from blood. The receptors here all came from a man between 18 and 35 years old in good health. CDR3s include the opening cysteine and the closing phenylalanine or tryptophan. Each record gives: D gene, J gene, V gene, CDR3 protein. A D gene is named only where the DNA matches it firmly.

d_gene: NA
j_gene: TRBJ2-7
v_gene: TRBV7-3
CDR3aa: CASSLKGGGYEQYF

d_gene: NA
j_gene: TRBJ1-6
v_gene: TRBV15
CDR3aa: CATRQDNSPLHF

d_gene: TRBD2
j_gene: TRBJ2-7
v_gene: TRBV18
CDR3aa: CASSPPRGSSGGYEQYF

d_gene: TRBD2
j_gene: TRBJ2-2
v_gene: TRBV2
CDR3aa: CASRRLAGVSGELFF

d_gene: NA
j_gene: TRBJ1-6
v_gene: TRBV6-5
CDR3aa: CASSYYPGSNSPLHF

d_gene: NA
j_gene: TRBJ1-4
v_gene: TRBV5-6
CDR3aa: CASSYGTGNNEKLFF

d_gene: TRBD2
j_gene: TRBJ2-3
v_gene: TRBV7-9
CDR3aa: CASRASSGGFMNTQYF

d_gene: TRBD1
j_gene: TRBJ2-6
v_gene: TRBV29-1
CDR3aa: CSVVVGTAGANVLTF

d_gene: TRBD1
j_gene: TRBJ2-7
v_gene: TRBV7-2
CDR3aa: CASSLGVTGSEQYF

d_gene: NA
j_gene: TRBJ1-2
v_gene: TRBV7-2
CDR3aa: CASSLFQGNDGYTF

d_gene: TRBD2
j_gene: TRBJ2-1
v_gene: TRBV7-2
CDR3aa: CASRPTGTSVWEQFF

d_gene: NA
j_gene: TRBJ2-7
v_gene: TRBV28
CDR3aa: CASSPPRGEQYF

d_gene: NA
j_gene: TRBJ1-1
v_gene: TRBV7-7
CDR3aa: CASSLAENTEAFF

d_gene: TRBD1
j_gene: TRBJ2-7
v_gene: TRBV19
CDR3aa: CASSKTGTGAYEQYF

d_gene: TRBD1
j_gene: TRBJ2-5
v_gene: TRBV14
CDR3aa: CASSGQALQETQYF

d_gene: NA
j_gene: TRBJ2-6
v_gene: TRBV7-2
CDR3aa: CASSLRGSSSGANVLTF

d_gene: TRBD1
j_gene: TRBJ2-1
v_gene: TRBV7-8
CDR3aa: CASSFGTGGPAVKFF

d_gene: TRBD1
j_gene: TRBJ2-7
v_gene: TRBV19
CDR3aa: CASSIPGQGIFEQYF

d_gene: TRBD2
j_gene: TRBJ2-1
v_gene: TRBV19
CDR3aa: CASSIVQRGDNEQFF

d_gene: NA
j_gene: TRBJ1-3
v_gene: TRBV7-2
CDR3aa: CASSPTTGSGNTIYF

d_gene: TRBD1
j_gene: TRBJ2-1
v_gene: TRBV13
CDR3aa: CASSRPGQGYNEQFF

d_gene: NA
j_gene: TRBJ1-6
v_gene: TRBV9
CDR3aa: CASSVDLSSNSPLHF

d_gene: TRBD1
j_gene: TRBJ2-7
v_gene: TRBV7-2
CDR3aa: CASSPLGTGVHEQYF

d_gene: NA
j_gene: TRBJ2-5
v_gene: TRBV28
CDR3aa: CASSLWGASRQETQYF

d_gene: NA
j_gene: TRBJ2-5
v_gene: TRBV11-2
CDR3aa: CASKGAGETQYF

d_gene: NA
j_gene: TRBJ1-2
v_gene: TRBV28
CDR3aa: CACSGNGYTF

d_gene: NA
j_gene: TRBJ1-2
v_gene: TRBV28
CDR3aa: CASSLPTGPYGYTF

d_gene: TRBD1
j_gene: TRBJ1-4
v_gene: TRBV7-2
CDR3aa: CASSPGQGNEKLFF

d_gene: TRBD2
j_gene: TRBJ2-3
v_gene: TRBV5-1
CDR3aa: CASSFLAGAPTDTQYF

d_gene: TRBD1
j_gene: TRBJ2-2
v_gene: TRBV19
CDR3aa: CASSLSDRPPNTGELFF

d_gene: NA
j_gene: TRBJ2-5
v_gene: TRBV7-6
CDR3aa: CASTSGYYQETQYF

d_gene: TRBD2
j_gene: TRBJ2-3
v_gene: TRBV7-2
CDR3aa: CASSLLGGSTDTQYF

d_gene: NA
j_gene: TRBJ2-7
v_gene: TRBV5-1
CDR3aa: CASSLAPGQSYEQYF

d_gene: NA
j_gene: TRBJ2-3
v_gene: TRBV29-1
CDR3aa: CSATLASTDTQYF

d_gene: NA
j_gene: TRBJ2-4
v_gene: TRBV30
CDR3aa: CAWSVQGGNIQYF

d_gene: NA
j_gene: TRBJ2-7
v_gene: TRBV11-2
CDR3aa: CASSLDSNYEQYF

d_gene: NA
j_gene: TRBJ1-1
v_gene: TRBV27
CDR3aa: CASHSGGAVTEAFF

d_gene: TRBD1
j_gene: TRBJ1-6
v_gene: TRBV30
CDR3aa: CAWRDDRGARSPLHF

d_gene: TRBD2
j_gene: TRBJ2-5
v_gene: TRBV19
CDR3aa: CASSFASGGSQYF

d_gene: NA
j_gene: TRBJ1-6
v_gene: TRBV9
CDR3aa: CASSVDGYSPLHF

d_gene: NA
j_gene: TRBJ1-2
v_gene: TRBV7-2
CDR3aa: CASSLGNNNYGYTF

d_gene: TRBD1
j_gene: TRBJ2-3
v_gene: TRBV30
CDR3aa: CAWRQGADTQYF

d_gene: TRBD1
j_gene: TRBJ2-1
v_gene: TRBV5-1
CDR3aa: CASSLGLQGNEQFF

d_gene: TRBD1
j_gene: TRBJ1-4
v_gene: TRBV25-1
CDR3aa: CASSGGTGGFATNEKLFF

d_gene: NA
j_gene: TRBJ1-4
v_gene: TRBV7-6
CDR3aa: CASSAAGMGGYQLFF

d_gene: NA
j_gene: TRBJ2-2
v_gene: TRBV18
CDR3aa: CASSLDSPANTGELFF

d_gene: TRBD2
j_gene: TRBJ2-5
v_gene: TRBV9
CDR3aa: CASSVGPSGGPDQGTQYF

d_gene: NA
j_gene: TRBJ2-2
v_gene: TRBV21-1
CDR3aa: CASSKVCTGGRSGELFF

d_gene: TRBD1
j_gene: TRBJ2-7
v_gene: TRBV4-2
CDR3aa: CASSQSSGTGTIFYEQYF

d_gene: NA
j_gene: TRBJ2-5
v_gene: TRBV5-1
CDR3aa: CASSLRAPTGISETQYF

d_gene: TRBD1
j_gene: TRBJ2-7
v_gene: TRBV6-5
CDR3aa: CASSYHPGQGGYEQYF

d_gene: NA
j_gene: TRBJ2-1
v_gene: TRBV11-3
CDR3aa: CASSSGTKVNEQFF

d_gene: TRBD1
j_gene: TRBJ1-2
v_gene: TRBV30
CDR3aa: CAWSETTGSHGYTF

d_gene: NA
j_gene: TRBJ1-2
v_gene: TRBV15
CDR3aa: CATSRDFPPGGYTF